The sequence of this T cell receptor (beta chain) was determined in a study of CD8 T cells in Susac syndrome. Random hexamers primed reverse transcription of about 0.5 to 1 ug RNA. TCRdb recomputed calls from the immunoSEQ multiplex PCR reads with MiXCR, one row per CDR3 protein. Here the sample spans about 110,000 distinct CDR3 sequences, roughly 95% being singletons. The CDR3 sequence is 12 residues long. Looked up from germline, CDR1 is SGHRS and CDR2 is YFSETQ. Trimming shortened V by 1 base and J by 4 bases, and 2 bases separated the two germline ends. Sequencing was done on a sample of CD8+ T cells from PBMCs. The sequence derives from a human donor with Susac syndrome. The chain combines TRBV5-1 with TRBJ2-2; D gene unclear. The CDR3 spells CASSLSTGELFF. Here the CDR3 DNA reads TGCGCCAGCAGCTTGAGCACCGGGGAGCTGTTTTTT. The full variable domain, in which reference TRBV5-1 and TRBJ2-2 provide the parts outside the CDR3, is KAGVTQTPRYLIKTRGQQVTLSCSPISGHRSVSWYQQTPGQGLQFLFEYFSETQRNKGNFPGRFSGRQFSNSRSEMNVSTLELGDSALYLCASSLSTGELFFGEGSRLTVL.